What follows are 18 T cell receptor beta chains derived from one specimen sequenced in a study of CD8 T cells in ankylosing spondylitis. Each CDR3 protein is one row after TCRdb ran MiXCR on the 5' RACE reads. Of some 250,000 distinct CDR3 sequences in the sample, roughly 10% are singletons; the top ten hold around 6.5%. Specimen: blood, either unsorted or a sorted T cell fraction (not recorded which). All receptors come from a male donor with ankylosing spondylitis or in good health (not recorded which).

This clonotype was counted many times. The chain uses TRBV3-1 and TRBJ2-7, with D maybe TRBD2 (5 bases). V dropped 3 bases and J dropped 2 bases, with 17 bases sitting between them. Germline CDR1 LGHDT, CDR2 YNNKEL (reference sequence). The CDR3 is 16 residues long. This CDR3 is CASSHRSGYTPYEQYF. The DNA for the CDR3 is TGTGCCAGCAGCCATCGGTCGGGGTACACACCCTACGAGCAGTACTTC.

This clonotype has a count of ten or more. This chain connects TRBV10-2 to TRBJ1-1, with D uncertain. Deletions cut 6 bases from V and 6 bases from J, with 17 bases between. The CDR3 runs 14 residues. The V gene's germline CDR1 is WSHSY and CDR2 SAAADI. The CDR3 reads CASRGRRGGPEAFF. Here the CDR3 DNA reads TGCGCCAGCAGGGGTAGGCGGGGTGGTCCTGAAGCTTTCTTT.

This clonotype has ten or more counts. In DNA, the CDR3 is TGCAGTGCTGCGACAGGGAGTTTTCGTGGCTACACCTTC. This gives the protein CSAATGSFRGYTF. The gene calls are TRBV20-1 and TRBJ1-2; 7 nucleotides align to TRBD1. V shed 5 bases and J 7 bases; nucleotides not matched to a gene: 10. The CDR3 contains 13 residues. Germline-derived CDR1 and CDR2 are DFQATT and SNEGSKA (reference sequence).

This clonotype showed up many times. V and J are TRBV20-1 and TRBJ2-1; 11 nucleotides match TRBD2. Trimming removed 5 bases from V and 6 bases from J; junction bases left unmatched: 6. CDR3 length: 14 residues. CDR1 DFQATT and CDR2 SNEGSKA come from the germline V gene (reference sequence). CDR3 protein: CSAASGRRINEQFF. In nucleotides, the CDR3 is TGCAGTGCTGCTAGCGGGAGGAGGATCAATGAGCAGTTCTTC.

This clonotype occurred many times. The chain combines TRBV20-1 with TRBJ2-3; 8 positions agree with TRBD2. The CDR3 has 13 amino acids. V was pared by 8 bases and J by 1 base, with 5 bases of the junction left unmatched. CDR1 and CDR2 from the germline V gene are DFQATT and SNEGSKA (reference sequence). The DNA of the CDR3 is TGCAGTCTTAGAGCGGGGGGCACAGATACGCAGTATTTT. It is translated as CSLRAGGTDTQYF.

This clonotype was seen more than once but under ten times. The CDR3 loop is CASSPLLGHYNEQFF. CDR3 DNA sequence: TGTGCCAGCAGCCCCCTACTGGGACATTACAATGAGCAGTTCTTC. V is TRBV14 and J is TRBJ2-1; D perhaps matches TRBD1 (6 bases). Germline V lookup: CDR1 SGHDN, CDR2 FVKESK. CDR3 size: 15 residues. With 4 bases removed from V and 4 bases from J, the gap between germline ends came to 14 bases. The full variable domain, in which reference TRBV14 and TRBJ2-1 provide the parts outside the CDR3, is EAGVTQFPSHSVIEKGQTVTLRCDPISGHDNLYWYRRVMGKEIKFLLHFVKESKQDESGMPNNRFLAERTGGTYSTLKVQPAELEDSGVYFCASSPLLGHYNEQFFGPGTRLTVL.

The table lists this clonotype with a few counts. The genes are TRBV12-5 and TRBJ2-5; D gene uncertain. The CDR3 is made up of 12 amino acids. Looked up from germline, CDR1 is LGHNT and CDR2 is FRNRAP. V shed 1 base and J shed 5 bases, with 5 bases lying between them. The CDR3, as DNA: TGTGCTAGTGGTTTGGGGCGGGAGACCCAGTACTTC. This encodes CASGLGRETQYF.

This clonotype was counted at least ten times. The V gene is TRBV12-3 or TRBV12-4, the J gene TRBJ2-7; D perhaps matches TRBD2 (5 bases). CDR3 length: 13 residues. V was shortened by 5 bases and J by 5 bases, with 13 bases between the two germline ends. The CDR3 is CASSLGGRDEQYF. The CDR3 coding sequence is TGTGCCAGCAGTCTCGGAGGTAGGGACGAGCAGTACTTC.

This clonotype was observed many times. The V and J genes are TRBV5-5 and TRBJ2-3; 8 bases match TRBD2. The germline gives CDR1 SGHKS, CDR2 YYEKEE (reference sequence). This CDR3 is 13 amino acids long. The CDR3 DNA is TGTGCTTCCGCGGGGGGTAGCACAGATACGCAGTATTTT. Its protein product is CASAGGSTDTQYF.

This clonotype appeared a few times. This chain connects TRBV5-5 to TRBJ1-1; TRBD1 is a possible D gene (5 bases). V shed 3 bases and J shed 6 bases, with 15 bases lying between them. In germline, CDR1 is SGHKS, CDR2 YYEKEE (reference sequence). This CDR3 comprises 14 residues. CDR3 sequence: CASSWGTMGAEAFF. The CDR3 coding sequence is TGTGCCAGCAGCTGGGGGACCATGGGCGCTGAAGCTTTCTTT.

In its sample, this clonotype was seen many times. The rearrangement links TRBV5-8 to TRBJ2-5; D unclear. CDR3 length: 13 amino acids. In germline, CDR1 is SGHTS, CDR2 YDEGEE. V lost 0 bases to trimming and J lost 2 bases, with 5 bases between them. The CDR3 DNA sequence: TGTGCCAGCAGCTTGGTAGAGCAAGAGACCCAGTACTTC. It is translated as CASSLVEQETQYF.

This clonotype appeared many times. The chain combines TRBV5-1 with TRBJ2-7; D is unclear. CDR1 and CDR2 from the germline V gene are SGHRS and YFSETQ. The V and J ends lost 4 bases and 6 bases respectively, with 17 bases between them. There are 14 residues in the CDR3. As DNA, the CDR3 is TGCGCCAGCAGCGCCAGGACCCTATCCCGCGAGCAGTACTTC. Translated, it gives CASSARTLSREQYF.

This clonotype was counted ten times or more. The chain employs TRBV29-1 and TRBJ1-5; no clear D. The CDR3 extends over 13 amino acids. Germline CDR1 reads SQVTM; CDR2 reads ANQGSEA. V lost 6 bases and J lost 3, with 12 bases in between. CDR3 sequence: CSVIIFANQPQHF. CDR3 DNA: TGCAGCGTGATAATATTCGCCAATCAGCCCCAGCATTTT.

This clonotype was seen ten or more times. The chain is built from TRBV10-3 and TRBJ2-7; 9 bases line up with TRBD2. V was clipped by 3 bases and J by 3 bases; unmatched bases: 6. The CDR3 sequence is 15 residues long. The V gene's germline CDR1 is ENHRY and CDR2 SYGVKD. The CDR3 region is CAISDPGLAHYEQYF. CDR3 coding DNA: TGTGCCATCAGTGACCCGGGACTAGCCCACTACGAGCAGTACTTC.

This clonotype was counted many times. The chain employs TRBV20-1 and TRBJ2-1; TRBD2 aligns across 12 bases. The junction had 16 bases not matched to a gene; V was cut back by 5 bases and J by 8 bases. CDR1 and CDR2 (germline): DFQATT, SNEGSKA (reference sequence). The CDR3 has 17 residues. DNA of the CDR3: TGCAGTGCTCCCAATCGAGTCTGGACTAGCGGGATTGATGAGCAGTTCTTC. This gives the protein CSAPNRVWTSGIDEQFF.

The sample holds many counts of this clonotype. The chain uses TRBV5-1 and TRBJ2-7; a possible D gene is TRBD1 (5 bases). CDR3 size: 13 residues. Trimming cost V 4 bases and J 4 bases, with 12 bases left between them. The germline CDR1 and CDR2 sequences are SGHRS and YFSETQ. The chain's CDR3 is CASSGAGWYEQYF. CDR3 DNA: TGCGCCAGCAGCGGAGCAGGGTGGTACGAGCAGTACTTC.

This clonotype has ten or more counts. Here the CDR3 reads CSARDLKSWNEQFF. In nucleotides, the CDR3 is TGCAGTGCTAGAGATCTGAAGTCTTGGAATGAGCAGTTCTTC. V and J are TRBV20-1 and TRBJ2-1; no definite D call. The CDR3 spans 14 residues. V was trimmed by 0 bases and J by 7 bases, leaving 13 bases between them. Germline V gives CDR1 DFQATT, CDR2 SNEGSKA (reference sequence).

The chain is built from TRBV25-1 and TRBJ2-7, with 12 nucleotides matching TRBD1. CDR3 length: 16 residues. The germline gives CDR1 MGHDK, CDR2 SYGVNS. Germline trimming cut 3 bases from V and 5 bases from J; bases unmatched to any gene: 8. CDR3 region: CASSDPWGTGGDEQYF. For the CDR3, the DNA is TGTGCCAGCAGTGACCCCTGGGGGACAGGGGGCGACGAGCAGTACTTC.